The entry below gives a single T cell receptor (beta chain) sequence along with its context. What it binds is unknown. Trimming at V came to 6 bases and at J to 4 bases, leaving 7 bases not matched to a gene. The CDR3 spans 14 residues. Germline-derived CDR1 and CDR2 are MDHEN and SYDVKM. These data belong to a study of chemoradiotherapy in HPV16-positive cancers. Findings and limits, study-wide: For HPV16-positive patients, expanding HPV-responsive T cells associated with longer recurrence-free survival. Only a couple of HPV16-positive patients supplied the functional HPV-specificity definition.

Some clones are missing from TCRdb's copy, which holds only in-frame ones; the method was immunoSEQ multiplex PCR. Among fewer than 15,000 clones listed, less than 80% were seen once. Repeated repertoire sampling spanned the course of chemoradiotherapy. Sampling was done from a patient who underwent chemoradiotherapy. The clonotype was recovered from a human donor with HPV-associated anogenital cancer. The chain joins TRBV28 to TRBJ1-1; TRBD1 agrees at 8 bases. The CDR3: CASSRTGRVTEAFF. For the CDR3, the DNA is TGTGCCAGCAGCCGGACAGGGAGGGTCACTGAAGCTTTCTTT.